This TCR beta chain comes out of a study of a mutant IDH1 vaccine in newly diagnosed glioma. Generated by immunoSEQ multiplex PCR, the TCRdb table keeps only in-frame clones and is missing some. Among about 56,000 clones listed, 87% were seen once. As for this clone: Its target is not known.

The time point: week 23, last vaccination. Doses comprised 300 ug of mutant IDH1 20-mer peptide each, plus topical imiquimod. The CDR3 consists of 18 residues. This rearrangement joins TRBV12-2 to TRBJ2-2; TRBD1, the table's D call, lacks a check against the DNA. TRBV12-2 is classified as a pseudogene. The receptor was derived from a man aged 35 to 55 with glioma. The specimen comprised PBMCs, sampled from a glioma patient whose treatment included an IDH1 peptide vaccine. The CDR3 DNA reads as TGTGCAAGTCGCCCCACCGGACAGGAGGTTAGGAACACCGGGGAGCTGTTTTTT. Protein product: CASRPTGQEVRNTGELFF.